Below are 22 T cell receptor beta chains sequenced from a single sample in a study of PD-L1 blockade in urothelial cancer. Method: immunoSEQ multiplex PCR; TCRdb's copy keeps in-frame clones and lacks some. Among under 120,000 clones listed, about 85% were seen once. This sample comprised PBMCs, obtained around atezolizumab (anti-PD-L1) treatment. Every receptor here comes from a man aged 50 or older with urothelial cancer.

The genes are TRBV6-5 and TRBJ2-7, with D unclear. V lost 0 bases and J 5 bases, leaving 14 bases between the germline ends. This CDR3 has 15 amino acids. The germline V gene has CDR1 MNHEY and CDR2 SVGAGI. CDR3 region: CASSYSTDPSHEQYF. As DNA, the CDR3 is TGTGCCAGCAGTTACTCGACTGACCCTTCCCACGAGCAGTACTTC.

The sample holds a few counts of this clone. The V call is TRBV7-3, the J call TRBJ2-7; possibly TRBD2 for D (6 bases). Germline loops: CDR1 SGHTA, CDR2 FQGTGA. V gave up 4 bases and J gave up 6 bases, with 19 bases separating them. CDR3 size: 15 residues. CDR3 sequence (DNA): TGTGCCAGCAGCTCCTCGCCGGGAGTCCCTAGCGAGCAGTACTTC. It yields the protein CASSSSPGVPSEQYF.

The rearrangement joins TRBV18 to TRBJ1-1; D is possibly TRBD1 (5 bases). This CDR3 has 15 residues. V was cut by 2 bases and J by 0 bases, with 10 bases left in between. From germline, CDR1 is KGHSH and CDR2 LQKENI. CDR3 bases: TGTGCCAGCTCACCAGGGGCGGGAGTGAACACTGAAGCTTTCTTT. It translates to CASSPGAGVNTEAFF.

The CDR3 DNA sequence: TGTGCCAGCAGTTACTCGAGGCAGGGAGGAGCTGAAGCTTTCTTT. Translated: CASSYSRQGGAEAFF. This chain connects TRBV6-5 to TRBJ1-1; weak D call: TRBD1 (5 bases). The CDR3 covers 15 residues. V was cut by 0 bases and J by 6 bases, with 14 bases left in between. Germline CDR1 and CDR2: MNHEY and SVGAGI.

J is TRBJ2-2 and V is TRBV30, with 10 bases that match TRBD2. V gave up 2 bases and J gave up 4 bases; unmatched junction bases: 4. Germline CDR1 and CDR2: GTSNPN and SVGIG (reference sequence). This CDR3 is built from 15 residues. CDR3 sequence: CAWSQGLASTGELFF. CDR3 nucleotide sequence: TGTGCCTGGAGTCAGGGACTAGCGAGCACCGGGGAGCTGTTTTTT.

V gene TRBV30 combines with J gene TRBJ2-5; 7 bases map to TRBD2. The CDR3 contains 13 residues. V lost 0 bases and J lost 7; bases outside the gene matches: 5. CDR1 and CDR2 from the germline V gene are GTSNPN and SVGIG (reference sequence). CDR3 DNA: TGTGCCTGGAGTGTAACCCCGGGGGGGACCCAGTACTTC. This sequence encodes CAWSVTPGGTQYF.

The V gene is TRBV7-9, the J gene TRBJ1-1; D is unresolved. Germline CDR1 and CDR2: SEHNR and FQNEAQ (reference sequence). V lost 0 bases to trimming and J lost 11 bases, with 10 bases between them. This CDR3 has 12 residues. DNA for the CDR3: TGTGCCAGCAGCTTAGCCTTTGAGGCTGCTTTCTTT. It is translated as CASSLAFEAAFF.

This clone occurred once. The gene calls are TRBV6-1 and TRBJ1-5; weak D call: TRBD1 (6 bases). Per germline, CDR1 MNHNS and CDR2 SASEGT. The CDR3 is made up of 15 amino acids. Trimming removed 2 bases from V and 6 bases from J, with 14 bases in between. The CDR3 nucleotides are TGTGCCAGCAGTGAATGGGGGGGGCGGCCTCAGCCCCAGCATTTT. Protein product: CASSEWGGRPQPQHF.

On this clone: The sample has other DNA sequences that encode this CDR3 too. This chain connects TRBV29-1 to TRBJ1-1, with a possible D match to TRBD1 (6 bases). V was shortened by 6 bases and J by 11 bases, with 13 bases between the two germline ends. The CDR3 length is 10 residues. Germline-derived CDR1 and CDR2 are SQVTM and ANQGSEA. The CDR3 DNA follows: TGCAGCGTGAGGGGGTACGAGGCTTTCTTT. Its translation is CSVRGYEAFF.

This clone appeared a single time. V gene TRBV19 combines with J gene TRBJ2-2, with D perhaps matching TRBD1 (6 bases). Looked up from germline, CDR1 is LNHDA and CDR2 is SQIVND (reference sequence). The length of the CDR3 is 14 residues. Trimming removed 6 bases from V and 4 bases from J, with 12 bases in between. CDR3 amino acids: CASRSGVGTGELFF. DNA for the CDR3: TGTGCCAGTAGATCAGGGGTTGGCACCGGGGAGCTGTTTTTT.

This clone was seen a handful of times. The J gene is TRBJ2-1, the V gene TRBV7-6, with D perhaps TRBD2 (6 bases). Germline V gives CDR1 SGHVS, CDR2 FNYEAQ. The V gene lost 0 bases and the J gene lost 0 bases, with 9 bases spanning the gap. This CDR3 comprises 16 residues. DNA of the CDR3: TGTGCCAGCAGCTTAGCGGCAGCGGGCTCCTACAATGAGCAGTTCTTC. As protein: CASSLAAAGSYNEQFF.

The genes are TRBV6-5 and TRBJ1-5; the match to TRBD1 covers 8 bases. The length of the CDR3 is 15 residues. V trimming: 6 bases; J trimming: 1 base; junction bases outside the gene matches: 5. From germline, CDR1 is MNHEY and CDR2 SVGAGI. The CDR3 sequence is CASRPGTGSNQPQHF. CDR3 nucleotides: TGTGCCAGCAGACCCGGGACAGGAAGCAATCAGCCCCAGCATTTT.

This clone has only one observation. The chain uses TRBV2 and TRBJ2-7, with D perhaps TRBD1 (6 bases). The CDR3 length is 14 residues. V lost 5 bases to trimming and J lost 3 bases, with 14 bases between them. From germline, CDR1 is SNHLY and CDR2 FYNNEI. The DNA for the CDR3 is TGTGCCAGCAGTTCCACAGGGCCGGGCTACGAGCAGTACTTC. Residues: CASSSTGPGYEQYF.

CDR3 region: CASSQDRTGELFF. The CDR3 DNA reads as TGCGCCAGCAGCCAAGATCGTACCGGGGAGCTGTTTTTT. The rearrangement links TRBV4-1 to TRBJ2-2; D ambiguous. Germline CDR1 reads MGHRA; CDR2 reads YSYEKL. The V end lost 0 bases, the J end lost 5 bases, and 4 bases lay between the germline ends. The CDR3 spans 13 residues.

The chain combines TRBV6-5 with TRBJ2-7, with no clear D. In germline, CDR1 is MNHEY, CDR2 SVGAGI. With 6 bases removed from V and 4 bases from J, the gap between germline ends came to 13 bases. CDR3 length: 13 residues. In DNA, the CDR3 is TGTGCCAGCAGCCAACAGACACGGTACGAGCAGTACTTC. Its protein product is CASSQQTRYEQYF.

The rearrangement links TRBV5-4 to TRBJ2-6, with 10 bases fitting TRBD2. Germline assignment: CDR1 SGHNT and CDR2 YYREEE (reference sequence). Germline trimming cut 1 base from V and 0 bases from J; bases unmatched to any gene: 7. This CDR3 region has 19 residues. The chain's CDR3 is CASSLWVLAGTSGANVLTF. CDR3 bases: TGTGCCAGCAGCTTGTGGGTACTAGCGGGAACCTCTGGGGCCAACGTCCTGACTTTC.

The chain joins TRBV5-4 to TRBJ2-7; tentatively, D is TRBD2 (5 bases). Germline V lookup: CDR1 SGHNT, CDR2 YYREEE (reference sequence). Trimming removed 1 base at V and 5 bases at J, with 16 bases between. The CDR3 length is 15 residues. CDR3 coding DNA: TGTGCCAGCAGCTTGCAGTCCGGGATTGGGAACGAGCAGTACTTC. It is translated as CASSLQSGIGNEQYF.

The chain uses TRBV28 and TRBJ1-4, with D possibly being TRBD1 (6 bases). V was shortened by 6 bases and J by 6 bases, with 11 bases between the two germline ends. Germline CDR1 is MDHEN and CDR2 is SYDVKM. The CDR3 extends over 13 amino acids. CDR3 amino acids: CASRLDSYEKLFF. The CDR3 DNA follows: TGTGCCAGCAGGCTGGACAGTTATGAAAAACTGTTTTTT.

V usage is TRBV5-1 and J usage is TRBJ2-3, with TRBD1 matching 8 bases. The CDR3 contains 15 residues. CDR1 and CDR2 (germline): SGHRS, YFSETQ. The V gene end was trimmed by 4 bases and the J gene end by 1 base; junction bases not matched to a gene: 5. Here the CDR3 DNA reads TGCGCCAGCAGCGACGGACAGGGCGGCACAGATACGCAGTATTTT. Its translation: CASSDGQGGTDTQYF.

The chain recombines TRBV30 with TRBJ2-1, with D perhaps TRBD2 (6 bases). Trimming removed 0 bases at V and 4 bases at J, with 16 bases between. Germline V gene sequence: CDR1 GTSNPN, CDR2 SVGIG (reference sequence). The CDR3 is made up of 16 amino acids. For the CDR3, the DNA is TGTGCCTGGAGTGTAAGCTCGGCGGGGTTGTACAATGAGCAGTTCTTC. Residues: CAWSVSSAGLYNEQFF.

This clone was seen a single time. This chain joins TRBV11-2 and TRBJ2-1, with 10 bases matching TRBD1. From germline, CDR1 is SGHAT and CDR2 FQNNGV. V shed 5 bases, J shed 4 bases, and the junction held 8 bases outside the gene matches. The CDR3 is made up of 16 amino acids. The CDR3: CASSPGQGVIYNEQFF. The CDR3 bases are TGTGCCAGCAGCCCCGGACAGGGGGTGATATACAATGAGCAGTTCTTC.

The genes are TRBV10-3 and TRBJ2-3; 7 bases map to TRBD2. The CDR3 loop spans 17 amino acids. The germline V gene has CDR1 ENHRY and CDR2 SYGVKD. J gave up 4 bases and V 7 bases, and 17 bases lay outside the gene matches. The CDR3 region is CAITRNDRDYPPDTQYF. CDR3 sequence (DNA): TGTGCCATCACCCGAAACGACCGGGACTACCCCCCAGATACGCAGTATTTT.